The 31 T cell receptor beta chains below were found in one sample sequenced in a study of molecular identifiers for immune sequencing clone quantification. TCRdb called the PCR reads again in MiXCR, with one record for every CDR3 protein. This table has some 590,000 distinct CDR3 sequences, over 25% appearing once. The specimen was naive CD8+ T cells from blood, with Jurkat cell RNA spiked in. Sample subset: FACS-sorted CD8+CD4-CCR7+CD45RA+ naive T cells. The origin of the receptors is a human donor in good health. Some libraries in this study had Jurkat cell RNA spiked in.

The chain uses TRBV4-3 and TRBJ2-2; D is undetermined. The V gene's germline CDR1 is LGHNA and CDR2 YSLEER. The CDR3 is made up of 14 amino acids. Trimming removed 1 base at V and 5 bases at J, with 8 bases between. CDR3 DNA sequence: TGCGCCAGCAGCCAAGCAAGGTTAACCGGGGAGCTGTTTTTT. Protein product: CASSQARLTGELFF.

A word on this clonotype: This may arise from a read error, as a much more abundant clone is one base away. The CDR3 end shows no conserved phenylalanine or tryptophan, and so a read error is likely. The J gene is TRBJ2-5, the V gene TRBV14; 7 bases map to TRBD1. V dropped 5 bases and J dropped 0; count of bases not matched to a gene: 9. This CDR3 is built from 16 residues. Germline CDR1 and CDR2: SGHDN and FVKESK. CDR3 protein: CASSIRDSYYQETQYS. Written as DNA, the CDR3 is TGTGCCAGCAGCATCCGGGACAGTTACTACCAAGAGACCCAGTACTCC.

This clonotype showed up many times. This CDR3 reads CASSLVGRYEQYF. The DNA of the CDR3 is TGTGCCAGCAGCTTAGTGGGGCGGTACGAGCAGTACTTC. V and J are TRBV7-9 and TRBJ2-7; TRBD1 is a possible D gene (5 bases). CDR1 SEHNR and CDR2 FQNEAQ come from the germline V gene (reference sequence). Trimming removed 1 base from V and 4 bases from J, with 8 bases in between. The CDR3 sequence is 13 residues long.

The chain uses TRBV6-6 and TRBJ2-5, with 12 positions matching TRBD2. Per germline, CDR1 MNHNY and CDR2 SVGAGI (reference sequence). The CDR3 is 15 amino acids. V lost 7 bases, J lost 4 bases, and 7 bases stayed unmatched. This chain's CDR3 is CASKRELAGGETQYF. DNA of the CDR3: TGTGCCAGCAAAAGGGAACTAGCGGGAGGAGAGACCCAGTACTTC.

Comment on this clonotype: At one end, the junction sequence differs from germline, possibly due to a read error. The genes are TRBV4-1 and TRBJ2-1, with no clear D. Per germline, CDR1 MGHRA and CDR2 YSYEKL. CDR3 length: 16 residues. The CDR3 nucleotides are TGCGCCAGCAGCCAAGATCTAATGGTTGTCGGTAATGAGCAGTCCTTC. Translating it yields CASSQDLMVVGNEQSF.

The J gene is TRBJ2-2, the V gene TRBV20-1; D perhaps matches TRBD2 (5 bases). CDR3 length equals 15 residues. V lost 0 bases, J lost 9 bases, and 17 bases lay in between. Germline lookup yields CDR1 DFQATT and CDR2 SNEGSKA (reference sequence). CDR3 loop: CSARDYGDAGRELFF. The CDR3 coding sequence is TGCAGTGCTAGAGATTACGGGGATGCCGGGAGGGAGCTGTTTTTT.

The chain recombines TRBV24-1 with TRBJ1-5; D perhaps matches TRBD1 (5 bases). V was pared by 4 bases and J by 1 base, with 7 bases between. Germline V gives CDR1 KGHDR, CDR2 SFDVKD. This CDR3 contains 14 residues. CDR3 protein: CATSEQDSNQPQHF. The CDR3 DNA reads TGTGCCACCAGTGAACAGGACAGCAATCAGCCCCAGCATTTT.

The chain joins TRBV10-3 to TRBJ2-1, with D unclear. CDR1 ENHRY and CDR2 SYGVKD come from the germline V gene. With 10 bases removed from V and 0 bases from J, the gap between germline ends came to 22 bases. The CDR3 runs to 17 residues. CDR3 protein: CATTSVVADSSYNEQFF. CDR3 sequence (DNA): TGTGCCACCACCTCGGTGGTAGCCGATAGCTCCTACAATGAGCAGTTCTTC.

In regard to this clonotype: At one of its ends the junction is not consistent with the germline gene, which may arise from a read error. The rearrangement joins TRBV12-3 or TRBV12-4 to TRBJ2-7; D remains unclear. CDR3 length: 13 residues. The CDR3 DNA is TGTGCCTGCAGTTTAGAGCCGGCCTACGAGCAGTACTTC. As protein: CACSLEPAYEQYF.

This clonotype was counted between two and nine times. The rearrangement uses TRBV7-9 and TRBJ2-7; D is possibly TRBD1 or TRBD2 (6 bases each). V was pared by 4 bases and J by 1 base, with 23 bases between. The CDR3 is 18 residues long. Germline loops: CDR1 SEHNR, CDR2 FQNEAQ (reference sequence). CDR3 residues: CASSYAPGTGSGSYEQYF. DNA for the CDR3: TGTGCCAGCAGCTATGCACCGGGTACAGGGAGCGGGTCCTACGAGCAGTACTTC.

This clonotype occurred a few times. The chain is built from TRBV28 and TRBJ1-5, with D possibly matching TRBD1 (5 bases). This CDR3 spans 20 amino acids. The germline gives CDR1 MDHEN, CDR2 SYDVKM. Trimming took off 5 bases at V and 5 bases at J, with 31 bases between the two ends. In DNA, the CDR3 is TGTGCCAGCAGTACACCCGACGGGGCCCTTCCCGGGGAAGGCGATCAGCCCCAGCATTTT. Translation gives CASSTPDGALPGEGDQPQHF.

This chain links TRBV5-1 with TRBJ1-4, with 7 bases lining up with TRBD1. V dropped 1 base and J dropped 8; count of bases not matched to a gene: 5. The germline CDR1 and CDR2 sequences are SGHRS and YFSETQ. This CDR3 comprises 14 residues. The DNA of the CDR3 is TGCGCCAGCAGCTTGTGGCAGGGGGACGAAAAACTGTTTTTT. It specifies CASSLWQGDEKLFF. Looking up the rest from reference TRBV5-1 and TRBJ1-4 gives the full variable domain: KAGVTQTPRYLIKTRGQQVTLSCSPISGHRSVSWYQQTPGQGLQFLFEYFSETQRNKGNFPGRFSGRQFSNSRSEMNVSTLELGDSALYLCASSLWQGDEKLFFGSGTQLSVL.

This clonotype was detected many times. The rearrangement links TRBV9 to TRBJ1-1; no definite D call. Trimming shortened V by 2 bases and J by 11 bases, and 16 bases separated the two germline ends. The CDR3 has 13 residues. The germline V gene encodes CDR1 SGDLS and CDR2 YYNGEE. CDR3 amino acids: CASSVYPSGAAFF. CDR3 sequence (DNA): TGTGCCAGCAGCGTTTACCCCTCCGGAGCGGCTTTCTTT.

V gene TRBV4-3 combines with J gene TRBJ2-7; D gene ambiguous. Trimming cost V 1 base and J 0 bases, with 10 bases left between them. The CDR3 covers 15 residues. Germline values: CDR1 LGHNA, CDR2 YSLEER. The CDR3 DNA reads as TGCGCCAGCAGCCAAGTACTAACGGACTCCTACGAGCAGTACTTC. The encoded protein is CASSQVLTDSYEQYF.

This clonotype was seen a few times. CDR3 region: CASSYSTGQGTSWGNEKLFF. CDR3 sequence (DNA): TGTGCCAGCAGTTACTCCACGGGACAGGGAACCTCGTGGGGTAATGAAAAACTGTTTTTT. The rearrangement joins TRBV6-5 to TRBJ1-4; 9 bases map to TRBD1. V was clipped by 0 bases and J by 4 bases; unmatched bases: 15. CDR1 and CDR2 from the germline V gene are MNHEY and SVGAGI. This CDR3 region has 20 residues.

This clonotype was recorded many times. This chain connects TRBV4-1 to TRBJ2-5; D is ambiguous. The ends were cut back, 1 base at V and 3 bases at J, with 9 bases in the middle. CDR1 and CDR2 from the germline V gene are MGHRA and YSYEKL. The CDR3 is made up of 14 amino acids. CDR3 nucleotide sequence: TGCGCCAGCAGCCAAGTTGGGGAAGAAGAGACCCAGTACTTC. Residues: CASSQVGEEETQYF.

The gene calls are TRBV12-3 or TRBV12-4 and TRBJ2-1; possibly TRBD1 for D (5 bases). Trimming cost V 6 bases and J 0 bases, with 12 bases left between them. This CDR3 is 15 amino acids long. The CDR3 spells CASSDERGSYNEQFF. CDR3 nucleotide sequence: TGTGCCAGCAGCGATGAAAGGGGCTCCTACAATGAGCAGTTCTTC.

Turning to this clonotype: A much larger clonotype is one base distant, so this may be a read error. Since no conserved phenylalanine or tryptophan closes the CDR3, a read error is the likely cause. The V gene is TRBV7-2, the J gene TRBJ2-7; D ambiguous. Deletions cut 6 bases from V and 3 bases from J, with 9 bases between. Germline CDR1 reads SGHTA; CDR2 reads FQGNSA. The CDR3 length is 12 residues. CDR3 sequence: CASRNENYEQYL. DNA for the CDR3: TGTGCCAGCAGAAATGAGAACTACGAGCAGTACCTC.

The sample holds one count of this clonotype. The V gene is TRBV20-1, the J gene TRBJ2-2; 8 bases fit TRBD2. The junction had 4 bases not matched to a gene; V was cut back by 1 base and J by 6 bases. This CDR3 has 14 residues. Germline-derived CDR1 and CDR2 are DFQATT and SNEGSKA (reference sequence). CDR3: CSARAGLVAGELFF. As DNA, the CDR3 is TGCAGTGCTAGAGCGGGACTAGTGGCCGGGGAGCTGTTTTTT.

This clonotype was picked up many times. The chain links TRBV20-1 to TRBJ2-7; D uncertain. Germline lookup yields CDR1 DFQATT and CDR2 SNEGSKA (reference sequence). This CDR3 is 15 amino acids long. V lost 1 base to trimming and J lost 2 bases, with 15 bases between them. In nucleotides, the CDR3 is TGCAGTGCTAGAGTCCGCGGTCTGGCGCCCTACGAGCAGTACTTC. It codes for CSARVRGLAPYEQYF.

Concerning this clonotype: This may be a read error: a much more frequent sequence differs by one nucleotide. CDR3 DNA: TGTGTATTTCTAGCGGCAGCTACGCAGTATTTT. This gives the protein CVFLAAATQYF. The chain employs TRBV7-9 and TRBJ2-3; 7 bases match TRBD2. The germline CDR1 and CDR2 sequences are SEHNR and FQNEAQ (reference sequence). The CDR3 extends over 11 amino acids.

This clonotype was counted a few times. The rearrangement links TRBV27 to TRBJ2-7; 8 nucleotides match TRBD2. The CDR3 consists of 16 residues. The germline CDR1 and CDR2 sequences are MNHEY and SMNVEV (reference sequence). Trimming removed 6 bases from V and 0 bases from J; junction bases left unmatched: 10. CDR3 in amino acids: CASSRGGGSYSYEQYF. CDR3 coding DNA: TGTGCCAGCAGCCGGGGGGGGGGCAGTTACTCCTACGAGCAGTACTTC.

J is TRBJ2-2 and V is TRBV27; 7 bases agree with TRBD1. Germline values: CDR1 MNHEY, CDR2 SMNVEV (reference sequence). The V segment lost 2 bases and the J segment 5 bases; nucleotides outside the gene matches: 5. This CDR3 is built from 15 residues. DNA for the CDR3: TGTGCCAGCAGTTTAGGAACAGGGGCGACCGGGGAGCTGTTTTTT. Its translation: CASSLGTGATGELFF.

Concerning this clonotype itself: At one end the junction does not follow the germline gene, possibly because of a read error. The V call is TRBV20-1, the J call TRBJ1-1, with a weak D call TRBD1 (6 bases). CDR1 DFQATT and CDR2 SNEGSKA come from the germline V gene (reference sequence). The CDR3 length is 14 residues. The CDR3 is CSARDDRMNTEASF. The CDR3 region has the DNA TGCAGTGCTAGAGATGACAGGATGAACACTGAAGCTTCCTTT.

This clonotype was observed at least ten times. The genes are TRBV5-6 and TRBJ1-1; tentatively, D is TRBD1 (5 bases). Trimming removed 1 base at V and 10 bases at J, with 17 bases between. CDR1 SGHDT and CDR2 YYEEEE come from the germline V gene. The CDR3 loop spans 14 amino acids. The CDR3 spells CASSLSSGEVGAFF. The CDR3, as DNA: TGTGCCAGCAGCTTGTCGTCGGGGGAAGTGGGAGCTTTCTTT.

As regards this clonotype: A single base separates this from a much larger clone, so it may be a read error. The chain uses TRBV4-1 and TRBJ2-7; D unclear. The CDR3 totals 15 residues. The germline gives CDR1 MGHRA, CDR2 YSYEKL. CDR3 loop: CASSLTQALFYAQYF. CDR3 in DNA: TGCGCCAGCAGTCTTACCCAGGCGCTATTCTACGCGCAGTACTTC.

As concerns this clonotype: As the CDR3 is not closed by the conserved phenylalanine or tryptophan, this likely results from a read error. V is TRBV15 and J is TRBJ2-7; 10 nucleotides agree with TRBD1. V shed 6 bases and J 5 bases; nucleotides not matched to a gene: 10. Germline CDR1 reads LNHNV; CDR2 reads YYDKDF (reference sequence). This CDR3 contains 15 residues. The CDR3 DNA reads as TGTGCCACCAGTTCCCCCGGGACAGGGGTCCACGAGCAGTACCTC. This gives the protein CATSSPGTGVHEQYL.

The chain has TRBV13 and TRBJ2-7; TRBD1 aligns across 9 bases. V dropped 4 bases and J dropped 5; count of bases not matched to a gene: 6. The germline CDR1 and CDR2 sequences are PRHDT and FYEKMQ (reference sequence). CDR3 length equals 14 residues. CDR3 in DNA: TGTGCCAGCAGCTCCGGGACAGGGAAAGACGAGCAGTACTTC. Its protein is CASSSGTGKDEQYF.

There are a few counts of this clonotype. An end of the junction differs from the germline gene, which may be a read error. The rearrangement joins TRBV27 to TRBJ2-1, with D perhaps TRBD1 or TRBD2 (6 bases each). The CDR3 contains 14 residues. The germline CDR1 and CDR2 sequences are MNHEY and SMNVEV (reference sequence). Here the CDR3 reads CAGSSIWGAHEQFF. The DNA for the CDR3 is TGTGCCGGCAGTTCTATTTGGGGGGCACATGAGCAGTTCTTC.

The rearrangement uses TRBV30 and TRBJ2-7; 10 bases are shared with TRBD2. After removal of 0 bases from V and 2 bases from J, the junction contained 4 bases not matched to a gene. This CDR3 has 15 amino acids. Germline V CDR1 and CDR2: GTSNPN, SVGIG (reference sequence). CDR3 nucleotide sequence: TGTGCCTGGAGTGTGGGGCTAGCGGGAGCCTACGAGCAGTACTTC. Its protein product is CAWSVGLAGAYEQYF.

The rearrangement links TRBV19 to TRBJ1-1; no reliable D call. Trimming stripped 3 bases from V and 5 bases from J, with 10 bases between. There are 13 residues in the CDR3. Per the germline V gene, CDR1 is LNHDA and CDR2 is SQIVND (reference sequence). The CDR3 sequence is CASSMSPGTEAFF. The CDR3 DNA is TGTGCCAGTAGTATGTCGCCCGGGACTGAAGCTTTCTTT.